The T cell receptor beta chain under discussion was sequenced for a study of T-cell memory formation after mild COVID-19 (dated by TCRdb to about 2021). Study-level background: Most TCR sequence clusters were specific to one of the two donors. In two donors, T-cell clones that expanded and contracted after mild COVID-19 were followed by sequencing TCRalpha and TCRbeta repertoires longitudinally. The cohort comprised two young, previously healthy adult volunteers, one female and one male. Here is what the overall study found, with its caveats: Clones that contracted from day 15 to 85 showed balanced CD4/CD8 phenotypes, whereas a second wave of clones that expanded from day 15 to 37 leaned towards CD4+. Some responding clones were detected in pre-infection memory, suggesting pre-existing cross-reactive memory T cells joined the SARS-CoV-2 response. Whether the second-wave clones peaking on day 37 were SARS-CoV-2 specific was not confirmed. Contracting CD4+ clones turned up mainly in the CM and EM memory subsets, whereas EMRA was where CD8+ clones were enriched. Only two mild cases were covered by the study, and larger cohorts that include severe cases with pre-infection samples were considered necessary.

From the cysteine up to the phenylalanine, the CDR3 has a length of 14 residues. The kept DNA is CDR3 alone, 42 bases in frame from the first base. Trimming at the junction amounts to 0 bases on V and 9 bases on J, and the germline ends lie 15 bases apart. As encoded in the germline V gene (reference sequence), CDR1 is DFQATT while CDR2 is SNEGSKA. The sample was run on an Illumina NovaSeq 6000. Using 5'RACE with constant-segment primers, TCRalpha and TCRbeta cDNA libraries were constructed, with sample barcodes and unique molecular identifiers added in the process. RNA was extracted from every sample with Trizol reagent. Library amplification was performed in two PCR steps, and a second sample barcode and Illumina TruSeq adapters were introduced in the second step. Sequencing of the libraries was done on an Illumina NovaSeq, producing 2 x 150 bp paired-end reads. The authors' analysis ran thus. With migec v1.2.7, reads were demultiplexed and then collapsed into UMI-guided consensus sequences. Using mixcr v2.1.11, the UMI consensuses were aligned to TRA and TRB V and J templates and assembled into clonotypes. Clonotypes were classified as expanded or contracted when called significant by both edgeR and NoisET, with noise models trained on biological replicates. For edgeR calls, a false discovery rate-adjusted p below 0.01 and a log2 fold-change threshold of 1 were applied. As an exploratory analysis of dynamics, max-normalized trajectories of the 1000 most abundant clonotypes were examined by PCA with hierarchical clustering. Each responding clone was given a CD4 or CD8 phenotype based on the CD4+ and CD8+ repertoires, which had been sequenced separately. The raw public reads went through TCRdb reprocessing: fastp at Q25, MiXCR clone calling, in-frame beta chains kept. Rows with a matching CDR3 protein are joined into one entry that keeps the most common DNA and genes. Here the V and J calls rest on TCRdb's processing, not on the authors' analysis. The sample table lists roughly 130,000 distinct CDR3 sequences, about 18% of them with a count of one. The ten largest clones represent approximately 5.5% of the sample.

PBMCs were isolated by Ficoll-Paque density gradient centrifugation. This clonotype came up many times. Its antigen is currently not known. Base qualities are not recorded, but no much larger clone differs from it by a single base. The sequence links TRBV20-1 to TRBJ2-1; the D segment is perhaps TRBD1 or TRBD2, each sharing 6 matched bases. The receptor was isolated from a man in his late teens or twenties who had mild COVID-19 (a few samples of this study predate the infection). The sample titles of this study are shuffled in the database, so cell type and time point are left out; the donor was told from shared clones. Sample: PBMCs or a T cell subset sorted from them (not recorded which). The DNA sequence is as follows: TGCAGTGCTAGAGAAGTAACGGGGGCCGGTGAGCAGTTCTTC. Its translation is CSAREVTGAGEQFF.